A selection of T cell receptor beta chains follows, all from one sample in a study of beta chain features in type 1 diabetes. The method was immunoSEQ multiplex PCR; TCRdb's version includes in-frame clones alone and lacks a portion of them. The sample yields about 350,000 clones, roughly 21% seen once. The sequenced sample was naive CD4+ T cells from blood. Every receptor here comes from a woman aged 18-29 years in good health. CDR3s include the opening cysteine and the closing phenylalanine or tryptophan. The D gene is left open where the match is weak. Some rows have no size entry. The others give once, few or many, or a class for an expanded clone.

TRBV7-3	TRBD2	NA	TRBJ2-4	CASSPSGGADIQYF	TGTGCCAGCAGCCCTAGCGGGGGGGCCGACATTCAGTACTTC
TRBV11-2	TRBD2	NA	TRBJ2-5	CASSPSGEETQYF	TGTGCCAGCAGCCCTAGCGGGGAAGAGACCCAGTACTTC
TRBV30	TRBD1	few	TRBJ1-4	CAWSPGGSEKLFF	TGTGCCTGGAGCCCAGGGGGCTCGGAAAAACTGTTTTTT
TRBV30	TRBD2	NA	TRBJ2-5	CAWSGLAGGETQYF	TGTGCCTGGAGTGGACTAGCGGGTGGAGAGACCCAGTACTTC
TRBV23-1	TRBD1	few	TRBJ2-7	CASLLTGTGDLYEQYF	TGCGCCAGCCTTCTAACCGGGACAGGCGATCTTTACGAGCAGTACTTC
TRBV5-1	TRBD1	NA	TRBJ2-4	CASSPGQDGNIQYF	TGCGCCAGCAGTCCTGGACAGGACGGAAACATTCAGTACTTC
TRBV18	NA	few	TRBJ1-5	CASSLSPGQPQHF	TGTGCCAGCTCACTCTCCCCGGGGCAGCCCCAGCATTTT
TRBV30	TRBD1	NA	TRBJ1-2	CAWSGTGNYGYTF	TGTGCCTGGAGTGGGACAGGAAACTATGGCTACACCTTC
TRBV30	TRBD1	few	TRBJ2-7	CAWSPDRAYEQYF	TGTGCCTGGAGTCCGGACAGGGCCTACGAGCAGTACTTC
TRBV30	TRBD1	few	TRBJ1-1	CAWSFGTGLGGMNTEAFF	TGTGCCTGGAGTTTCGGGACAGGGTTGGGGGGTATGAACACTGAAGCTTTCTTT
TRBV18	NA	few	TRBJ1-5	CASSPGRDQPQHF	TGTGCCAGCTCACCAGGGAGGGATCAGCCCCAGCATTTT
TRBV14	NA	once	TRBJ1-1	CASSQGANLVNTEAFF	TGTGCCAGCAGCCAGGGGGCTAATTTGGTGAACACTGAAGCTTTCTTT
TRBV5-1	TRBD1	NA	TRBJ2-5	CASSGDRGQETQYF	TGCGCCAGCAGCGGGGACAGGGGGCAAGAGACCCAGTACTTC
TRBV30	TRBD2	NA	TRBJ2-1	CAWSGSTSGGPYNEQFF	TGTGCCTGGAGTGGTTCTACTAGCGGGGGGCCCTACAATGAGCAGTTCTTC
TRBV11-2	NA	few	TRBJ2-1	CASSLDDWDNEQFF	TGTGCCAGCAGCTTAGACGACTGGGACAATGAGCAGTTCTTC
TRBV10-3	TRBD1	NA	TRBJ1-6	CATAGQGLESPLHF	TGTGCCACCGCCGGACAGGGATTGGAGTCACCCCTCCACTTT
TRBV13	NA	few	TRBJ2-7	CASSLRGYEQYF	TGTGCCAGCAGCTTACGCGGCTACGAGCAGTACTTC
TRBV4-1	TRBD1	NA	TRBJ2-1	CASSPLGQGSRGRRNEQFF	TGCGCCAGCAGCCCCCTAGGACAGGGCAGCCGGGGCCGTAGAAATGAGCAGTTCTTC
TRBV30	NA	few	TRBJ2-1	CARKSGNEQFF	TGTGCGAGGAAGTCGGGGAATGAGCAGTTCTTC
TRBV7-2	TRBD1	few	TRBJ2-7	CASSLAPGQGSYEQYF	TGTGCCAGCAGCTTAGCCCCGGGACAGGGCTCCTACGAGCAGTACTTC
TRBV4-3	NA	few	TRBJ1-2	CASSQDSLAGIYGYTF	TGCGCCAGCAGCCAAGATAGTTTGGCAGGGATCTATGGCTACACCTTC
TRBV14	NA	few	TRBJ2-5	CASSQIVQTQYF	TGTGCCAGCAGCCAAATCGTCCAGACCCAGTACTTC
TRBV28	NA	few	TRBJ1-2	CASSFQGIDGYTF	TGTGCCAGCAGTTTCCAGGGAATCGATGGCTACACCTTC
TRBV5-1	NA	NA	TRBJ1-5	CASSLMGLRNQPQHF	TGCGCCAGCAGCCTAATGGGACTACGCAATCAGCCCCAGCATTTT
TRBV14	NA	NA	TRBJ2-4	CASSQSGAKNIQYF	TGTGCCAGCAGCCAATCCGGGGCCAAAAACATTCAGTACTTC
TRBV30	NA	NA	TRBJ1-1	CAWSPQNTEAFF	TGTGCCTGGAGTCCACAGAACACTGAAGCTTTCTTT
TRBV5-1	TRBD2	NA	TRBJ2-7	CASSPTTSKGEQYF	TGCGCCAGCAGCCCCACGACTAGCAAGGGCGAGCAGTACTTC
TRBV4-1	TRBD1	NA	TRBJ1-5	CASSQAGGRQPQHF	TGCGCCAGCAGCCAAGCAGGGGGCCGACAGCCCCAGCATTTT
TRBV10-3	NA	NA	TRBJ2-3	CAIGRGTSTDTQYF	TGTGCCATCGGGAGGGGGACTAGCACAGATACGCAGTATTTT
TRBV4-3	TRBD2	few	TRBJ2-2	CASSQEPSGGARTGELFF	TGCGCCAGCAGCCAAGAACCTAGCGGGGGGGCGCGGACCGGGGAGCTGTTTTTT
TRBV30	NA	NA	TRBJ1-6	CAWSTPTRRASYNSPLHF	TGTGCCTGGAGTACCCCCACTAGAAGAGCCTCGTATAATTCACCCCTCCACTTT
TRBV5-1	TRBD1	few	TRBJ2-5	CASSPPGTGGVETQYF	TGCGCCAGCAGCCCCCCCGGGACAGGGGGCGTAGAGACCCAGTACTTC
TRBV15	TRBD1	NA	TRBJ2-7	CATSRGDSLFSYEQYF	TGTGCCACCAGCAGAGGGGACAGCCTCTTTTCCTACGAGCAGTACTTC
TRBV4-1	TRBD1	NA	TRBJ1-6	CASSQDRDRVSPLHF	TGCGCCAGCAGCCAAGATCGGGACAGGGTTTCACCCCTCCACTTT
TRBV27	TRBD2	few	TRBJ2-1	CATRTSFVEQFF	TGTGCTACCAGGACTAGCTTTGTTGAGCAGTTCTTC
TRBV12-5	NA	NA	TRBJ2-6	CASGPGFSGANVLTF	TGTGCTAGTGGCCCCGGGTTCTCTGGGGCCAACGTCCTGACTTTC
TRBV7-9	NA	NA	TRBJ2-3	CASSLAGGDTQYF	TGTGCCAGCAGCTTAGCGGGAGGAGATACGCAGTATTTT
TRBV7-9	TRBD1	NA	TRBJ1-1	CASSLEDRGPNTEAFF	TGTGCCAGCAGCTTAGAGGACAGGGGGCCGAACACTGAAGCTTTCTTT
TRBV5-4	TRBD1	NA	TRBJ2-3	CASSIMTGGRGTHTDTQYF	TGTGCCAGCAGCATAATGACAGGGGGCCGAGGGACCCACACAGATACGCAGTATTTT
TRBV5-1	NA	few	TRBJ2-7	CASSLGANSYEQYF	TGCGCCAGCAGCTTGGGGGCCAACTCCTACGAGCAGTACTTC